This T cell receptor beta chain is drawn from a study of T cells in Graves' hyperthyroidism and ophthalmopathy. The study's findings and limits: Appearing also in blood were most of the thyroid clonotypes expanded above 0.001. Patients with ophthalmopathy were separated from those with stable hyperthyroidism by a 13 V-J model.

Amplified regions were TCR beta CDR3 sequences from RNA transcripts. Primed by the HTBI set, a first-round RT-PCR was run on the TCR CDR3. TCRdb redid the calling of the multiplex PCR reads with MiXCR, one entry per CDR3 protein. The sample includes 250,000 or so distinct CDR3 sequences, 12% to 15% of them seen just once. This CDR3 has 15 amino acids. CDR1 and CDR2 (germline): SGHVS, FNYEAQ. The germline V and J ends were trimmed by 0 bases and 0 bases, with 7 bases remaining between them. At least ten counts were recorded for this clonotype. The antigen is not known. The clonotype comes from a woman between 45 and 60 years old with Graves' hyperthyroidism that later progressed to Graves' ophthalmopathy. The chain uses TRBV7-6 and TRBJ2-3; TRBD1 might be the D (5 bases). Sequenced material: blood. DNA for the CDR3: TGTGCCAGCAGCTTAGCAGGGGCCAGCACAGATACGCAGTATTTT. Protein: CASSLAGASTDTQYF.